This TCR beta chain was documented in a study of sequential checkpoint blockade in melanoma. Study summary: Randomization was 1:1 between first-line nivolumab→ipilimumab and ipilimumab→nivolumab. Maintenance nivolumab came after either treatment sequence.

Stated treatment: randomized to nivolumab then ipilimumab (arm A) or the reverse (arm B). From thawed PBMCs, live CD3+CD8+ cells negative for CD19 and CD56 were sorted. This table comes from immunoSEQ multiplex PCR, and its TCRdb copy is limited to in-frame clones, with some not included. The sample has around 25,000 clones, around 82% seen once. V shed 3 bases and J 1 base; nucleotides not matched to a gene: 5. Germline assignment: CDR1 ENHRY and CDR2 SYGVKD. This CDR3 region has 15 residues. The sample here was CD8+ T cells sorted from blood (inferred from file names), taken from a patient given nivolumab and ipilimumab in sequence. V and J are TRBV10-3 and TRBJ1-1; TRBD1 matches 7 bases. The receptor was derived from a human donor with melanoma. CDR3 region: CAISETGAANTEAFF. In nucleotides, the CDR3 is TGTGCCATCAGTGAAACAGGGGCGGCGAACACTGAAGCTTTCTTT.